This T cell receptor (beta chain) was recorded in a study of OX40 agonist ivuxolimab in advanced cancers. Across the study: Of mixed ages from 23 to 79 and averaging approximately 60 years, the group was almost 85% male.

The CDR3 is 17 amino acids. J was trimmed by 2 bases and V by 1 base; bases with no gene match: 5. The germline CDR1 and CDR2 sequences are MNHEY and SMNVEV (reference sequence). The repertoire was sequenced with immunoSEQ multiplex PCR; TCRdb's copy has only in-frame clones and lacks some. The sample has just over 90,000 clones; more than 85% are singletons. This sequence originates from an adult with an advanced solid tumor such as melanoma, head and neck, liver or kidney cancer. Sample: CD4+ or CD8+ T cells sorted from blood, taken in a trial of the OX40 agonist ivuxolimab. This chain connects TRBV27 to TRBJ2-5; TRBD2 agrees at 12 bases. CDR3 in DNA: TGTGCCAGCAGTTTATATTATACTAGCGGGGGGCAAGAGACCCAGTACTTC. Protein product: CASSLYYTSGGQETQYF.